This T cell receptor beta chain comes out of a study of T cells in localized non-small cell lung cancer. Study results and limitations: The study found T cell clonality highest in uninvolved adjacent lung, above tumor. Heterogeneity is still possible, as just one tumor region was sequenced. Of the top 100 tumor clones, median around 55 were in adjacent lung, some 29 among its top 100. Patients showing higher blood T cell density tended to see longer overall survival.

The ends were cut back, 3 bases at V and 4 bases at J, with 7 bases in the middle. The CDR3 spans 13 residues. Germline CDR1 reads MNHEY; CDR2 reads SMNVEV (reference sequence). Here immunoSEQ multiplex PCR was the method, and the copy in TCRdb shows in-frame clones only, minus some. The table shows nearly 35,000 clones, with around 93% occurring only once. Points on this clone: The antigen is unknown.

The origin of this receptor is a female donor of 60 years or more with stage II lung adenocarcinoma. The source was peripheral blood mononuclear cells, collected before any cancer treatment. J is TRBJ1-5 and V is TRBV27; unclear D gene. This CDR3 is CASSFGRNQPQHF. In nucleotides, the CDR3 is TGTGCCAGCAGTTTCGGCAGAAATCAGCCCCAGCATTTT.